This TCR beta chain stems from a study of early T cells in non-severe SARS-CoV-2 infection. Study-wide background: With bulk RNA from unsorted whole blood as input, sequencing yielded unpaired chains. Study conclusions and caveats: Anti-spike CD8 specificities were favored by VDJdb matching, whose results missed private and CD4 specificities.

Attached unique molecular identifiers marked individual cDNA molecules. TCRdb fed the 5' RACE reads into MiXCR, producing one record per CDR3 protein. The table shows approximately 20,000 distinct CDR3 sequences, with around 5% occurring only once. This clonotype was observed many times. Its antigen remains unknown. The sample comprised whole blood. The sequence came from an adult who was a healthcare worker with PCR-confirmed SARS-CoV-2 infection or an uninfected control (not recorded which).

In DNA, the CDR3 is TGTGCCAGCAGCCAAGATGGGGTTTCCTTAATGAACACTGAAGCTTTCTTT. Its translation: CASSQDGVSLMNTEAFF. This chain connects TRBV3-1 to TRBJ1-1; no clear D. Per germline, CDR1 LGHDT and CDR2 YNNKEL (reference sequence). The CDR3 sequence is 17 residues long. Deletions cut 0 bases from V and 0 bases from J, with 14 bases between.